This T cell receptor beta chain is from a study of cytomegalovirus exposure and HLA in healthy donors. For the study at large: A data release that came early held roughly 90 million unique TCRs from HLA-typed donors.

CDR3 length: 14 amino acids. The V gene's germline CDR1 is GTSNPN and CDR2 SVGIG (reference sequence). Between the trimmed V and J ends, which lost 4 bases and 5 bases, there was a span of 17 bases. Both 60 Vbeta primers and 13 Jbeta primers went into the PCR. Profiled with immunoSEQ multiplex PCR; TCRdb holds only in-frame clones, not every one. The table includes around 130,000 clones, 70% to 75% detected once. This clone was counted only a few times. This chain uses TRBV30 with TRBJ1-1; possibly TRBD1 for D (5 bases). Input material: PBMCs. The TCR originated in a woman between 35 and 50 years old in good health and CMV-seropositive. CDR3 protein: CAWIGAGGRTEAFF. The CDR3 DNA sequence: TGTGCCTGGATAGGGGCCGGGGGGAGGACTGAAGCTTTCTTT. The full variable domain, with the rest looked up from reference TRBV30 and TRBJ1-1, is SQTIHQWPATLVQPVGSPLSLECTVEGTSNPNLYWYRQAAGRGLQLLFYSVGIGQISSEVPQNLSASRPQDRQFILSSKKLLLSDSGFYLCAWIGAGGRTEAFFGQGTRLTVV.